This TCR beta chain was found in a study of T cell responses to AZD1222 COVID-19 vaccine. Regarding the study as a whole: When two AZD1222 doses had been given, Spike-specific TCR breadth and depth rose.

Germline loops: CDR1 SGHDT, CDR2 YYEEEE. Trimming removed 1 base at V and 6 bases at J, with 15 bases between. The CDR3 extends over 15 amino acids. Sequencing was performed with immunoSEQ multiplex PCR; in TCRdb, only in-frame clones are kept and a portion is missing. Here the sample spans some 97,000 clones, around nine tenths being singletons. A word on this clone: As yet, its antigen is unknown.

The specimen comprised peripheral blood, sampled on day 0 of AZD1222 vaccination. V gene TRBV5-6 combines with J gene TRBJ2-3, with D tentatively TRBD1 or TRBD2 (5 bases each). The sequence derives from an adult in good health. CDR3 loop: CASSLWTYEGDTQYF. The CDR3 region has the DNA TGTGCCAGCAGCTTGTGGACCTACGAGGGGGATACGCAGTATTTT. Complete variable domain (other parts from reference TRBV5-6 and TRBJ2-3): DAGVTQSPTHLIKTRGQQVTLRCSPKSGHDTVSWYQQALGQGPQFIFQYYEEEERQRGNFPDRFSGHQFPNYSSELNVNALLLGDSALYLCASSLWTYEGDTQYFGPGTRLTVL.